One sample yielded the 19 T cell receptor beta chains listed below, sequenced in a study of molecular identifiers for immune sequencing clone quantification. TCRdb redid the calling of the PCR reads with MiXCR, one entry per CDR3 protein. The sample shows tens of thousands of distinct CDR3 sequences, around 27% of them seen only once. Sequencing used naive CD8+ T cells from blood, with Jurkat cell RNA spiked in. Noted subset: FACS-sorted CD8+CD4-CCR7+CD45RA+ naive T cells. The receptor set was obtained from a human donor in good health. Some libraries in this study had Jurkat cell RNA spiked in.

Concerning this clonotype: This clone may be a read error of a much larger clone one base away. The V and J genes are TRBV7-9 and TRBJ2-7; D ambiguous. The germline V gene encodes CDR1 SEHNR and CDR2 FQNEAQ (reference sequence). The CDR3 has 16 residues. Trimming removed 7 bases from V and 1 base from J, with 20 bases in between. CDR3 DNA: TGTGCCAGCATCCATCCGGGTAGGAATCTTTCCTACGAGCAGTACTTC. Its translation: CASIHPGRNLSYEQYF.

As concerns this clonotype: A much larger clone lies a single base off, so this may be a read error. The J gene is TRBJ2-5, the V gene TRBV6-1, with 9 bases lining up with TRBD1. This CDR3 has 14 amino acids. CDR1 and CDR2 (germline): MNHNS, SASEGT. As DNA, the CDR3 is TGTGCCAGCAGGGACAGGGGAGCTCAAGAGACCCAGTGCTTC. Translating gives CASRDRGAQETQCF.

Turning to this clonotype: A much larger clone lies one base from this, so it may be a read error. The chain combines TRBV20-1 with TRBJ2-7, with 7 bases identical to TRBD1. Germline V CDR1 and CDR2: DFQATT, SNEGSKA (reference sequence). The CDR3 has 16 residues. Trimming removed 3 bases from V and 0 bases from J; junction bases left unmatched: 11. The CDR3 sequence: CSARDVQGVFSYEQYF. Written as DNA, the CDR3 is TGCAGTGCTAGGGATGTGCAGGGGGTCTTCTCCTACGAGCAGTACTTC.

This clonotype has more than one count but fewer than ten. V gene TRBV6-2 or TRBV6-3 combines with J gene TRBJ2-7, with 7 nucleotides matching TRBD1. Germline values: CDR1 MNHEY, CDR2 SVGEGT. The trim removed 4 bases at V and 5 bases at J, leaving 2 bases unmatched. This CDR3 spans 12 amino acids. Written as DNA, the CDR3 is TGTGCCAGCAGTTTAACAGGGGACGAGCAGTACTTC. This translates into CASSLTGDEQYF.

The table lists this clonotype with a count of one. A read error is possible here, since a much larger clone lies one base away. V gene TRBV27 combines with J gene TRBJ2-3, with 11 nucleotides matching TRBD2. Germline values: CDR1 MNHEY, CDR2 SMNVEV (reference sequence). The J segment lost 5 bases and the V segment lost 8 bases, leaving 12 bases of the junction unmatched. The CDR3 has 16 amino acids. The DNA of the CDR3 is TGTGCCAGCGGTCCTCGACTAGCGGGGACCCAAGATACGCAGTATTTT. Its protein product is CASGPRLAGTQDTQYF.

This clonotype has ten or more counts. V gene TRBV6-5 combines with J gene TRBJ1-1, with D maybe TRBD1 (5 bases). The CDR3 loop spans 13 amino acids. V shed 6 bases and J shed 0 bases, with 8 bases lying between them. CDR1 is MNHEY and CDR2 is SVGAGI in the germline V gene. The CDR3 sequence is CASRGVMNTEAFF. Here the CDR3 DNA reads TGTGCCAGCAGGGGGGTCATGAACACTGAAGCTTTCTTT.

This clonotype was detected ten times or more. Compared with germline, one end of the junction differs, possibly owing to a read error. CDR3 sequence: CASSPSTEF. CDR3 bases: TGTGCCAGCAGCCCTTCCACGGAATTT. This sequence joins TRBV7-9 and TRBJ1-1; D is undetermined. The CDR3 runs to 9 residues. Germline CDR1 SEHNR, CDR2 FQNEAQ (reference sequence). Based on the CDR3 plus reference TRBV7-9 and TRBJ1-1, the full variable domain is DTGVSQNPRHKITKRGQNVTFRCDPISEHNRLYWYRQTLGQGPEFLTYFQNEAQLEKSRLLSDRFSAERPKGSFSTLEIQRTEQGDSAMYLCASSPSTEFGQGTRLTVV.

Points on this clonotype: One base away lies a much larger clone, so this may be a sequencing read error. This chain links TRBV6-5 with TRBJ1-2; D unclear. The CDR3 totals 11 residues. Trimming cost V 9 bases and J 4 bases, with 9 bases left between them. Germline CDR1 and CDR2: MNHEY and SVGAGI. DNA for the CDR3: TGTGCCAGTCGGAGCATCTATGGCTACACCTTC. Protein product: CASRSIYGYTF.

As for this clonotype: A much larger clone sits a single nucleotide away, making a read error possible. This rearrangement joins TRBV7-9 to TRBJ2-1; D gene ambiguous. The germline V gene encodes CDR1 SEHNR and CDR2 FQNEAQ (reference sequence). The CDR3 extends over 16 amino acids. The CDR3 protein is CASSSDETRTYNKQFF. The CDR3 DNA reads TGTGCCAGCAGCTCCGACGAGACACGCACCTACAATAAGCAGTTCTTC.

This clonotype showed up just a few times. A much larger clone differs from this one at a single base, so this may be a read error. The CDR3 does not close with the conserved phenylalanine or tryptophan, likely indicating a read error. This chain links TRBV9 with TRBJ1-1; maybe TRBD1 (6 bases). The germline V gene encodes CDR1 SGDLS and CDR2 YYNGEE. This CDR3 comprises 14 residues. V lost 3 bases and J lost 1, with 10 bases in between. CDR3 nucleotide sequence: TGTGCCAGCAGCGCTCCGACAGGGAACACTGAAGCTTTCTCT. Translated: CASSAPTGNTEAFS.

A remark on this clonotype: This may stem from a read error, because a much larger clone lies one nucleotide away. J is TRBJ1-1 and V is TRBV4-3; no reliable D call. Germline V gene lookup returns CDR1 LGHNA and CDR2 YSLEER. CDR3 length equals 13 residues. The CDR3 sequence is CASSQSLGTGAFF. The CDR3 DNA reads TGCGCCAGCAGCCAATCGCTGGGCACTGGAGCTTTCTTT.

This clonotype was observed many times. V and J are TRBV19 and TRBJ2-7; D could derive from TRBD1 or TRBD2 (5 bases each). Germline loops: CDR1 LNHDA, CDR2 SQIVND (reference sequence). V shed 5 bases and J shed 7 bases, with 9 bases lying between them. CDR3 length: 11 amino acids. The CDR3 region is CASSLGTEQYF. CDR3 nucleotide sequence: TGTGCCAGTAGTCTCGGGACGGAGCAGTACTTC.

This clonotype has at least ten counts. The chain's CDR3 is CASSKNRGFGTDTQYF. CDR3 in DNA: TGTGCCAGCAGTAAGAACAGGGGGTTCGGCACAGATACGCAGTATTTT. The genes are TRBV6-5 and TRBJ2-3, with 8 bases lining up with TRBD1. Trimming removed 5 bases from V and 1 base from J; junction bases left unmatched: 8. This CDR3 spans 16 amino acids. The germline V gene encodes CDR1 MNHEY and CDR2 SVGAGI.

This clonotype was counted between two and nine times. This rearrangement joins TRBV28 to TRBJ2-7; 9 bases map to TRBD2. With 2 bases clipped from V and 4 bases from J, the junction kept 9 bases outside the gene matches. The CDR3 spans 16 residues. CDR1 is MDHEN, CDR2 SYDVKM, per germline. The CDR3 region is CASSLVLAGVGYEQYF. For the CDR3, the DNA is TGTGCCAGCAGTTTAGTATTAGCGGGAGTGGGTTACGAGCAGTACTTC.

This clonotype occurred many times. This chain links TRBV12-3 or TRBV12-4 with TRBJ2-3; D assignment may be TRBD1 or TRBD2 (5 bases each). V was cut by 6 bases and J by 2 bases, with 15 bases left in between. This CDR3 contains 15 residues. The CDR3 DNA reads TGTGCCAGCAGCTCCCCTTCGGGGCCCACAGATACGCAGTATTTT. Amino acid sequence: CASSSPSGPTDTQYF.

This clonotype was seen many times. The chain couples TRBV7-9 to TRBJ1-4; 7 bases are shared with TRBD1. This CDR3 is 16 amino acids long. The V gene's germline CDR1 is SEHNR and CDR2 FQNEAQ (reference sequence). Trimming cost V 7 bases and J 3 bases; bases outside gene matches: 11. This chain's CDR3 is CASTSARDRPNEKLFF. The CDR3 nucleotides read TGTGCCAGCACCTCAGCCCGGGACAGACCTAATGAAAAACTGTTTTTT.

This clonotype was observed at least ten times. The V and J genes are TRBV6-6 and TRBJ2-3; 11 bases are shared with TRBD2. V was clipped by 2 bases and J by 2 bases; unmatched bases: 6. The germline V gene encodes CDR1 MNHNY and CDR2 SVGAGI (reference sequence). CDR3 size: 17 residues. CDR3 amino acids: CASSYPPSGGYTDTQYF. The CDR3 DNA sequence: TGTGCCAGCAGTTACCCCCCTAGCGGGGGGTACACAGATACGCAGTATTTT.

In this sample, this clonotype turned up many times. This chain uses TRBV7-9 with TRBJ2-3, with unresolved D. Germline CDR1 and CDR2: SEHNR and FQNEAQ (reference sequence). The CDR3 runs to 12 residues. Deletions cut 6 bases from V and 3 bases from J, with 7 bases between. The CDR3 spells CASRKSTDTQYF. The DNA of the CDR3 is TGTGCCAGCAGAAAATCTACAGATACGCAGTATTTT.

V gene TRBV3-1 combines with J gene TRBJ2-7; D unresolved. The CDR3 contains 11 residues. The germline V and J ends were trimmed by 3 bases and 4 bases, with 4 bases remaining between them. Per germline, CDR1 LGHDT and CDR2 YNNKEL (reference sequence). The CDR3 spells CASSHSYEQYF. CDR3 nucleotide sequence: TGTGCCAGCAGCCATAGTTACGAGCAGTACTTC.